The 15 T cell receptor beta chains below come from one sample, sequenced in a study of radiotherapy plus CTLA-4 blockade in lung cancer. Some clones are missing from TCRdb's copy, which holds only in-frame ones; the method was immunoSEQ multiplex PCR. The table records about 100,000 clones, about four fifths of them present only once. The starting material was peripheral blood, obtained from a patient treated with radiotherapy plus ipilimumab. The receptors originated from a human donor with non-small cell lung cancer who had stable disease on radiotherapy plus ipilimumab.

The chain carries TRBV5-1 and TRBJ2-2, with D perhaps TRBD1 (7 bases). V lost 6 bases and J lost 6, with 18 bases in between. The CDR3 spans 15 residues. The germline CDR1 and CDR2 sequences are SGHRS and YFSETQ. The CDR3 sequence: CASNGQGGKAGELFF. CDR3 DNA sequence: TGCGCCAGCAATGGGCAGGGGGGCAAAGCCGGGGAGCTGTTTTTT.

The chain employs TRBV28 and TRBJ2-5; 9 nucleotides match TRBD1. J lost 7 bases, V lost 2 bases, and 8 bases had no gene match. There are 15 residues in the CDR3. Germline V gene lookup returns CDR1 MDHEN and CDR2 SYDVKM. The DNA of the CDR3 is TGTGCCAGCAGTTTAAGGACAGGGGCCCCTTCGACCCAGTACTTC. Translating it yields CASSLRTGAPSTQYF.

This chain joins TRBV29-1 and TRBJ2-4; D gene uncertain. Trimming took off 5 bases at V and 2 bases at J, with 10 bases between the two ends. Germline assignment: CDR1 SQVTM and CDR2 ANQGSEA. This CDR3 has 13 residues. The CDR3 region is CSVRAETKNIQYF. CDR3 in DNA: TGCAGCGTTAGGGCGGAAACCAAAAACATTCAGTACTTC.

V usage is TRBV28 and J usage is TRBJ1-1; D is unclear. The germline CDR1 and CDR2 sequences are MDHEN and SYDVKM. V lost 6 bases and J 4 bases, leaving 18 bases between the germline ends. The CDR3 sequence is 15 residues long. The CDR3 DNA reads TGTGCCAGCAGCACCTGGGATGGGCGTTTCACTGAAGCTTTCTTT. This codes for CASSTWDGRFTEAFF. Supplemented by reference TRBV28 and TRBJ1-1, the full variable domain reads DVKVTQSSRYLVKRTGEKVFLECVQDMDHENMFWYRQDPGLGLRLIYFSYDVKMKEKGDIPEGYSVSREKKERFSLILESASTNQTSMYLCASSTWDGRFTEAFFGQGTRLTVV.

The chain joins TRBV5-1 to TRBJ2-5; D remains ambiguous. In germline, CDR1 is SGHRS, CDR2 YFSETQ. Trimming shortened V by 0 bases and J by 0 bases, and 18 bases separated the two germline ends. The CDR3 extends over 18 amino acids. CDR3: CASSLAPNGYLNQETQYF. The CDR3 bases are TGCGCCAGCAGCTTGGCCCCGAACGGCTACTTGAACCAAGAGACCCAGTACTTC.

The rearrangement uses TRBV9 and TRBJ2-5; 10 positions agree with TRBD2. The germline CDR1 and CDR2 sequences are SGDLS and YYNGEE. This CDR3 has 15 residues. V lost 2 bases to trimming and J lost 1 base; unmatched junction nucleotides: 2. CDR3 sequence: CASSVGLAAQETQYF. In nucleotides, the CDR3 is TGTGCCAGCAGCGTTGGACTAGCGGCCCAAGAGACCCAGTACTTC.

The chain joins TRBV5-4 to TRBJ1-1; unclear D gene. Germline values: CDR1 SGHNT, CDR2 YYREEE (reference sequence). The CDR3 has 13 amino acids. The V end lost 4 bases, the J end lost 1 base, and 8 bases lay between the germline ends. In nucleotides, the CDR3 is TGTGCCAGCAGCCTGACACCGAACACTGAAGCTTTCTTT. The encoded protein is CASSLTPNTEAFF.

V is TRBV5-8 and J is TRBJ2-7; weak D call: TRBD2 (6 bases). Between the trimmed V and J ends, which lost 0 bases and 5 bases, there was a span of 15 bases. Looked up from germline, CDR1 is SGHTS and CDR2 is YDEGEE. The CDR3 totals 15 residues. This CDR3 is CASSLARGTGHEQYF. CDR3 DNA sequence: TGTGCCAGCAGCTTGGCGCGCGGGACTGGGCACGAGCAGTACTTC.

The chain uses TRBV5-1 and TRBJ1-6; 7 bases align to TRBD1. Germline V CDR1 and CDR2: SGHRS, YFSETQ. This CDR3 spans 15 amino acids. The J segment lost 7 bases and the V segment lost 4 bases, leaving 8 bases of the junction unmatched. Written as DNA, the CDR3 is TGCGCCAGCAGCAGTAATCCAGGGGGAAATTCACCCCTCCACTTT. As protein: CASSSNPGGNSPLHF.

J is TRBJ1-2 and V is TRBV20-1; unclear D gene. Germline CDR1 DFQATT, CDR2 SNEGSKA (reference sequence). Between the trimmed V and J ends, which lost 6 bases and 4 bases, there was a span of 6 bases. This CDR3 has 10 amino acids. The CDR3 loop reads CSAPSYGYTF. The CDR3, as DNA: TGCAGTGCCCCGTCCTATGGCTACACCTTC.

The rearrangement links TRBV5-6 to TRBJ2-7; the D call may be TRBD1 or TRBD2 (5 bases each). The CDR3 extends over 15 amino acids. Trimming took off 1 base at V and 4 bases at J, with 15 bases between the two ends. The germline V gene encodes CDR1 SGHDT and CDR2 YYEEEE. CDR3 region: CASSLPTAGLYEQYF. The CDR3 coding sequence is TGTGCCAGCAGCTTGCCGACAGCCGGACTTTACGAGCAGTACTTC.

The chain joins TRBV29-1 to TRBJ2-1; D could derive from TRBD1 or TRBD2 (5 bases each). This CDR3 has 16 residues. Germline V gives CDR1 SQVTM, CDR2 ANQGSEA. V was pared by 1 base and J by 0 bases, with 13 bases between. CDR3 DNA: TGCAGCGTTGAAGGGGACCAGGGTGGCTCCTACAATGAGCAGTTCTTC. Protein sequence: CSVEGDQGGSYNEQFF.

J is TRBJ2-4 and V is TRBV6-6, with D uncertain. V dropped 0 bases and J dropped 0 bases, with 3 bases sitting between them. Germline-derived CDR1 and CDR2 are MNHNY and SVGAGI (reference sequence). The CDR3 contains 14 residues. The DNA of the CDR3 is TGTGCCAGCAGTTACTCGGGAGCCAAAAACATTCAGTACTTC. Protein: CASSYSGAKNIQYF.

This chain uses TRBV10-1 with TRBJ1-6, with TRBD1 as a possible D gene (6 bases). This CDR3 has 15 residues. Germline CDR1 and CDR2: WNHNN and SYGVQD (reference sequence). Trimming took off 6 bases at V and 9 bases at J, with 18 bases between the two ends. CDR3 DNA sequence: TGCGCCAGCAGCTCTCACAGGGACTTCGGTTCACCCCTCCACTTT. Residues: CASSSHRDFGSPLHF.

The rearrangement links TRBV28 to TRBJ2-1; 14 positions agree with TRBD2. The CDR3 has 19 amino acids. Losses at the gene ends were 7 bases for V and 6 bases for J; bases not matched to a gene: 17. The V gene's germline CDR1 is MDHEN and CDR2 SYDVKM. Here the CDR3 reads CASIKPGLAGVKLSNEQFF. CDR3 coding DNA: TGTGCCAGCATAAAACCGGGACTAGCGGGAGTCAAGTTAAGCAATGAGCAGTTCTTC.